The T cell receptor beta chain under discussion was sequenced for a study of cytomegalovirus exposure and HLA in healthy donors. Amplification used 60 Vbeta primers and 13 Jbeta primers. In the authors' methods: Unique TCR beta chains totaled roughly 79 million in a later count, with around 11 million of them shared. The repertoire was sequenced with immunoSEQ multiplex PCR; TCRdb's copy has only in-frame clones and lacks some. Clonal size and the V and J genes are those of that table, whereas D and trimming came from the DNA. The data show 200,000 to 250,000 clones, about 83% seen once. With respect to this clone: Its antigen is unidentified.

Study-wide results and caveats: Trimming of TCR beta V- and J-genes showed a link, identified in a later analysis, to a missense DCLRE1C variant. Earlier results showed most TCR beta V segments being productive about 90% or about 30% of the time. The study had only CMV serostatus as immune exposure information.

Trimming cost V 6 bases and J 9 bases; bases outside gene matches: 7. From germline, CDR1 is MDHEN and CDR2 SYDVKM. The CDR3 runs 13 residues. Sequencing was carried out using PBMCs. J is TRBJ2-4 and V is TRBV28, with 8 bases identical to TRBD2. This clonotype was sampled from a human donor in good health. CDR3 coding DNA: TGTGCCAGCAGGCCCACGGGGGGGGGCATTCAGTACTTC. It is translated as CASRPTGGGIQYF.